The next 10 T cell receptor beta chains were all read from a single sample in a study of CD8 T cells in Susac syndrome. It was with random hexamers that 0.5 to 1 ug RNA was reverse transcribed. Using its own MiXCR run on the immunoSEQ multiplex PCR reads, TCRdb lists one record per CDR3 protein. Of under 200,000 distinct CDR3 sequences listed, approximately 95% are singletons. Material: CD4+ T cells from PBMCs. These receptors were collected from a human donor with Susac syndrome.

This clonotype has more than one count but fewer than ten. The J gene is TRBJ2-7, the V gene TRBV7-2; 8 bases map to TRBD2. V lost 6 bases, J lost 3 bases, and 7 bases stayed unmatched. This CDR3 is 14 amino acids long. From germline, CDR1 is SGHTA and CDR2 FQGNSA. The chain's CDR3 is CASSRTSLGYEQYF. The CDR3, as DNA: TGTGCCAGCAGTCGGACTAGCTTGGGCTACGAGCAGTACTTC.

This clonotype was counted only a few times. The chain is built from TRBV29-1 and TRBJ2-7; 8 bases map to TRBD1. V shed 7 bases, J shed 0 bases, and the junction held 5 bases outside the gene matches. CDR1 SQVTM and CDR2 ANQGSEA come from the germline V gene. The CDR3 sequence is 13 residues long. CDR3 amino acids: CSALTGDSYEQYF. The CDR3 coding sequence is TGCAGCGCCCTGACAGGGGACTCCTACGAGCAGTACTTC.

The count of this clonotype is one. The genes are TRBV12-3 or TRBV12-4 and TRBJ2-1; 9 nucleotides agree with TRBD1. V lost 6 bases and J lost 4; bases outside the gene matches: 4. The CDR3 spans 14 residues. The CDR3 DNA reads TGTGCCAGCAGCAGGGGGACAGGGTACAATGAGCAGTTCTTC. Protein sequence: CASSRGTGYNEQFF.

CDR3 residues: CNPYEQYF. The CDR3 DNA follows: TGTAACCCCTACGAGCAGTACTTC. The rearrangement uses TRBV27 and TRBJ2-7; D is uncertain. There are 8 residues in the CDR3. CDR1 and CDR2 from the germline V gene are MNHEY and SMNVEV (reference sequence).

V and J are TRBV4-3 and TRBJ2-1; perhaps TRBD2 as D (5 bases). CDR1 and CDR2 (germline): LGHNA, YSLEER. Trimming removed 0 bases at V and 6 bases at J, with 18 bases between. The CDR3 is 17 amino acids. As DNA, the CDR3 is TGCGCCAGCAGCCAAGACGGGAAGCTAAGGGCTTCCAATGAGCAGTTCTTC. It specifies CASSQDGKLRASNEQFF.

The chain joins TRBV3-1 to TRBJ2-1; perhaps TRBD2 as D (5 bases). V gave up 0 bases and J gave up 0 bases, with 12 bases separating them. CDR1 LGHDT and CDR2 YNNKEL come from the germline V gene (reference sequence). The CDR3 runs to 17 residues. CDR3 loop: CASSQDGLASSYNEQFF. In nucleotides, the CDR3 is TGTGCCAGCAGCCAAGATGGCCTAGCCAGCTCCTACAATGAGCAGTTCTTC.

The V gene is TRBV2, the J gene TRBJ2-5; TRBD2 aligns across 7 bases. This CDR3 is built from 13 residues. Germline-derived CDR1 and CDR2 are SNHLY and FYNNEI. Germline trimming cut 4 bases from V and 5 bases from J; bases unmatched to any gene: 4. CDR3 nucleotide sequence: TGTGCCAGCAGTGGGACTAGGGGCGAGACCCAGTACTTC. This codes for CASSGTRGETQYF.

The chain joins TRBV5-1 to TRBJ2-7; a possible D gene is TRBD1 (5 bases). In germline, CDR1 is SGHRS, CDR2 YFSETQ. CDR3 length: 14 amino acids. V gave up 3 bases and J gave up 0 bases, with 10 bases separating them. CDR3 sequence: CASSYQTASYEQYF. The CDR3 coding sequence is TGCGCCAGCAGCTACCAGACAGCCTCCTACGAGCAGTACTTC.

The chain links TRBV5-1 to TRBJ2-4; the D call may be TRBD1 or TRBD2 (5 bases each). Germline V lookup: CDR1 SGHRS, CDR2 YFSETQ. The ends were cut back, 4 bases at V and 0 bases at J, with 14 bases in the middle. This CDR3 has 16 amino acids. In DNA, the CDR3 is TGCGCCAGCAGCCCTGAAGTGGGGGTAGCCAAAAACATTCAGTACTTC. This encodes CASSPEVGVAKNIQYF. The variable domain in full, with the rest retrieved from reference TRBV5-1 and TRBJ2-4, is KAGVTQTPRYLIKTRGQQVTLSCSPISGHRSVSWYQQTPGQGLQFLFEYFSETQRNKGNFPGRFSGRQFSNSRSEMNVSTLELGDSALYLCASSPEVGVAKNIQYFGAGTRLSVL.

This chain links TRBV9 with TRBJ2-7, with D perhaps TRBD1 or TRBD2 (5 bases each). CDR1 is SGDLS, CDR2 YYNGEE, per germline. The CDR3 totals 15 residues. Trimming took off 0 bases at V and 7 bases at J, with 17 bases between the two ends. CDR3 sequence: CASSVDPGPQREQYF. CDR3 in DNA: TGTGCCAGCAGCGTAGATCCGGGGCCCCAAAGGGAGCAGTACTTC. The complete variable domain, with remaining parts taken from reference TRBV9 and TRBJ2-7, reads DSGVTQTPKHLITATGQRVTLRCSPRSGDLSVYWYQQSLDQGLQFLIQYYNGEERAKGNILERFSAQQFPDLHSELNLSSLELGDSALYFCASSVDPGPQREQYFGPGTRLTVT.